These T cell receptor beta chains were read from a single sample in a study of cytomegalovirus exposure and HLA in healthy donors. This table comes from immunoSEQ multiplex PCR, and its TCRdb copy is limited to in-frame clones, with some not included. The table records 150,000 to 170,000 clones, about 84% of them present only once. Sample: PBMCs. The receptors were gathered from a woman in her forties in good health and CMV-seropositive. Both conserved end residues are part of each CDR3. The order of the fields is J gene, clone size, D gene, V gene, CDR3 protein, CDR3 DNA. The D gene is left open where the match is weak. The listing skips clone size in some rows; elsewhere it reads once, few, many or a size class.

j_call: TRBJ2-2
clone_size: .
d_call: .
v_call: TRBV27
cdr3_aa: CASSSPPLATNTGELFF
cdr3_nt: TGTGCCAGCAGCTCCCCCCCACTAGCTACGAACACCGGGGAGCTGTTTTTT

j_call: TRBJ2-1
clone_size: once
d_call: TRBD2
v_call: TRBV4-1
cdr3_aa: CASSSRGSGNSYNEQFF
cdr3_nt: TGCGCCAGCAGCTCCCGCGGTAGCGGGAACTCCTACAATGAGCAGTTCTTC

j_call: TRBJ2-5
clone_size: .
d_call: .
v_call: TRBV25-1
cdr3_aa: CASSATARAETQYF
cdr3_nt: TGTGCCAGCAGTGCAACTGCACGCGCGGAGACCCAGTACTTC

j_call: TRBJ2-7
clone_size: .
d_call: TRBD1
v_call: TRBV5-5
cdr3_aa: CASSGAGGSYEQYF
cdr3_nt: TGTGCCAGCAGTGGGGCAGGGGGTTCCTACGAGCAGTACTTC

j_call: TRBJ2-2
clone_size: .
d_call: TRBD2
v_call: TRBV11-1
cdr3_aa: CASISGRGGTGELFF
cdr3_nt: TGTGCCAGTATTAGCGGGAGGGGCGGCACCGGGGAGCTGTTTTTT

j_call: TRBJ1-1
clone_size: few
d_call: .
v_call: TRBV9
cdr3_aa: CASSLGGDAAFF
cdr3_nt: TGTGCCAGCAGCCTAGGGGGAGACGCAGCTTTCTTT

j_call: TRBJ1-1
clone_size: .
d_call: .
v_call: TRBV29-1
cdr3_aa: CSVGPRAFF
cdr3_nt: TGCAGCGTTGGCCCTAGGGCTTTCTTT

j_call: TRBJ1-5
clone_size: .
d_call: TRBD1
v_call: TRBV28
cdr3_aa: CASSPWGTGWDQPQHF
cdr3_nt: TGTGCCAGCAGTCCCTGGGGGACAGGGTGGGATCAGCCCCAGCATTTT

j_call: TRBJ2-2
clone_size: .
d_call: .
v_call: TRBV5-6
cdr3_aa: CASSFRGNTGELFF
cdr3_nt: TGTGCCAGCAGCTTTAGAGGTAACACCGGGGAGCTGTTTTTT

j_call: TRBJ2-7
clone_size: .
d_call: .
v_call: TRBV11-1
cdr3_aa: CASSLGASYEQYF
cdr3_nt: TGTGCCAGCAGCTTAGGGGCCTCCTACGAGCAGTACTTC

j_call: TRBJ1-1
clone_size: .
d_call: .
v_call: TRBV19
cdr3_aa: CASSSLGGTEAFF
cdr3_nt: TGTGCCAGTAGTAGTTTAGGAGGGACTGAAGCTTTCTTT

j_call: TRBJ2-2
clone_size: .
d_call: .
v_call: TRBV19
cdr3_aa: CASSEPGELFF
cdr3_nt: TGTGCCAGTAGCGAGCCCGGGGAGCTGTTTTTT

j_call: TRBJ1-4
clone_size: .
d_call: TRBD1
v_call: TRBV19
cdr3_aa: CASSPGTGSGKLFF
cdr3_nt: TGTGCCAGTAGCCCAGGGACAGGGTCTGGAAAACTGTTTTTT

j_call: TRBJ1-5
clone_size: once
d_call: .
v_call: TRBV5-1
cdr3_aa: CASSSEGYGQPQHF
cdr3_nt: TGCGCCAGCAGCTCGGAGGGGTATGGTCAGCCCCAGCATTTT

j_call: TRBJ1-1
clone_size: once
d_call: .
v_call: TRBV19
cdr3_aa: CASSPNVQGDLSENTEAFF
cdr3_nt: TGTGCCAGTAGTCCGAACGTCCAGGGCGACTTGTCAGAGAACACTGAAGCTTTCTTT

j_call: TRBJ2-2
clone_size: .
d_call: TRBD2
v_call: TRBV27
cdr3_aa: CASSLFASGNTGELFF
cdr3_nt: TGTGCCAGCAGTTTATTCGCTAGCGGTAACACCGGGGAGCTGTTTTTT

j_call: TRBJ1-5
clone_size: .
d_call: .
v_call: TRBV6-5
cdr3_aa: CASSYSQGSNQPQHF
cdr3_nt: TGTGCCAGCAGTTACTCCCAGGGTAGCAATCAGCCCCAGCATTTT

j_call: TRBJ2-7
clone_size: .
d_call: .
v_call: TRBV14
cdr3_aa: CASSQDFARVGEQYF
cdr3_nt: TGTGCCAGCAGCCAAGATTTTGCCAGGGTGGGAGAGCAGTACTTC

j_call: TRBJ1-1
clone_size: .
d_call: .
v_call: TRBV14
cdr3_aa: CASSQDFYAMNTEAFF
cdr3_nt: TGTGCCAGCAGCCAAGATTTTTACGCGATGAACACTGAAGCTTTCTTT

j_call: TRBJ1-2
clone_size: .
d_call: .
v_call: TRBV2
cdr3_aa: CASRKGENYGYTF
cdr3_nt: TGTGCCAGCAGAAAGGGGGAGAACTATGGCTACACCTTC

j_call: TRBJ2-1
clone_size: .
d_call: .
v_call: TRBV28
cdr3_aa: CASRRDSLFNEQFF
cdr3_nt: TGTGCCAGCAGGCGGGACAGCTTATTCAATGAGCAGTTCTTC

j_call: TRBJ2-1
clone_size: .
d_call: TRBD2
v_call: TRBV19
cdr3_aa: CASRGLAVYNEQFF
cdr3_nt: TGTGCCAGTAGGGGACTAGCGGTTTACAATGAGCAGTTCTTC

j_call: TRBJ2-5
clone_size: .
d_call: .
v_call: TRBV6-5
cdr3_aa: CATGTFQETQYF
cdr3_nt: TGTGCCACAGGGACTTTCCAAGAGACCCAGTACTTC

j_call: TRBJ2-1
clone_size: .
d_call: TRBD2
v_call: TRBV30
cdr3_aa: CAWSRIRLASATYNEQFF
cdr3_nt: TGTGCCTGGAGTAGGATCAGACTAGCCTCCGCCACCTACAATGAGCAGTTCTTC

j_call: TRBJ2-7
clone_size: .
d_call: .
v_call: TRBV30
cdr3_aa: CAWSGGSYEQYF
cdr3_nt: TGTGCCTGGAGCGGTGGTTCCTACGAGCAGTACTTC

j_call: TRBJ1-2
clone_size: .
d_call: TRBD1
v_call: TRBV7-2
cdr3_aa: CASSLGQGATSGYTF
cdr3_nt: TGTGCCAGCAGCTTAGGGCAGGGGGCTACTTCGGGCTACACCTTC

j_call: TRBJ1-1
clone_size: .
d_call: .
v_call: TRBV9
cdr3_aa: CASSVVPSIRSTEAFF
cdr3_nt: TGTGCCAGCAGCGTAGTTCCTTCCATCCGGAGCACTGAAGCTTTCTTT

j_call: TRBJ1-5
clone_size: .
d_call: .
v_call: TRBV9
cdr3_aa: CASSVADASGPQHF
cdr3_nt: TGTGCCAGCAGCGTAGCTGATGCCTCGGGGCCCCAGCATTTT

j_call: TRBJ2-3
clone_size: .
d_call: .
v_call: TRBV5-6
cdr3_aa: CASSLAGGPGDTQYF
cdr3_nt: TGTGCCAGCAGCTTGGCCGGGGGGCCCGGAGATACGCAGTATTTT

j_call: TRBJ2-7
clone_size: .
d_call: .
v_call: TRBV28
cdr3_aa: CASSLLAPEIEQYF
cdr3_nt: TGTGCCAGCAGTTTACTGGCCCCAGAAATCGAGCAGTACTTC

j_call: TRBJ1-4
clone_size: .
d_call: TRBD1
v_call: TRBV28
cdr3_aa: CASSHRDREEKLFF
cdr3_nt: TGTGCCAGCAGCCACCGGGACAGGGAAGAAAAACTGTTTTTT

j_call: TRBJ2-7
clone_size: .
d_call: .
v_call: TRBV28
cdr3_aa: CASTPADSSYEQYF
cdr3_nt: TGTGCCAGCACCCCAGCGGACTCGTCCTACGAGCAGTACTTC